Only a few counts were recorded for the clone carrying this T cell receptor (beta chain). The data were obtained in a study of blood T cell repertoires in COVID-19. On the study more broadly: Researchers got acute and convalescent COVID-19 samples from the United States, Italy and Spain.

The method was immunoSEQ multiplex PCR; TCRdb's version includes in-frame clones alone and lacks a portion of them. The sample has some 190,000 clones; 70% to 85% are singletons. The sequenced sample consisted of PBMCs or T cells enriched from blood (not recorded which). This sequence originates from a woman in her twenties or thirties who had recovered from COVID-19.

The CDR3 sequence is CASSFKQASENYGYTF. The CDR3 nucleotides read TGTGCCAGCAGCTTTAAACAGGCATCCGAAAACTATGGCTACACCTTC. The chain links TRBV13 to TRBJ1-2, with D possibly matching TRBD1 (5 bases). Looked up from germline, CDR1 is PRHDT and CDR2 is FYEKMQ (reference sequence). V was trimmed by 3 bases and J by 2 bases, leaving 16 bases between them. This CDR3 region has 16 residues. The full variable domain, with the rest looked up from reference TRBV13 and TRBJ1-2, is AAGVIQSPRHLIKEKRETATLKCYPIPRHDTVYWYQQGPGQDPQFLISFYEKMQSDKGSIPDRFSAQQFSDYHSELNMSSLELGDSALYFCASSFKQASENYGYTFGSGTRLTVV.